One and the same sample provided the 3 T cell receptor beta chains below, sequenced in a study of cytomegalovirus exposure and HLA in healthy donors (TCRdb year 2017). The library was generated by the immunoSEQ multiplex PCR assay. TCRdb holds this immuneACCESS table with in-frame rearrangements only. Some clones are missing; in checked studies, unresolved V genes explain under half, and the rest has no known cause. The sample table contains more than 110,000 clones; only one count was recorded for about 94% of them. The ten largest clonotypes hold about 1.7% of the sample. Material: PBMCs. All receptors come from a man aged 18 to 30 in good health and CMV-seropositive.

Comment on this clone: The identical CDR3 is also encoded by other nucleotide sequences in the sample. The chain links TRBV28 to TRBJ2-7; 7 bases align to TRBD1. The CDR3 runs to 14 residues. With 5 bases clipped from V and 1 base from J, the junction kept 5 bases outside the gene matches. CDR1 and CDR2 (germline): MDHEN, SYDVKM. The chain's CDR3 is CASSTRQGSYEQYF. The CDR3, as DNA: TGTGCCAGCAGTACCCGACAGGGATCCTACGAGCAGTACTTC.

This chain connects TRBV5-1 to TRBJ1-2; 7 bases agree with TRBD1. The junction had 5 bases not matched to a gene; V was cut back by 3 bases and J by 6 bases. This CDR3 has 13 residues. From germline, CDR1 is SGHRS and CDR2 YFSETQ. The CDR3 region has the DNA TGCGCCAGCAGCTCGAGTGGACAGGATGGCTACACCTTC. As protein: CASSSSGQDGYTF.

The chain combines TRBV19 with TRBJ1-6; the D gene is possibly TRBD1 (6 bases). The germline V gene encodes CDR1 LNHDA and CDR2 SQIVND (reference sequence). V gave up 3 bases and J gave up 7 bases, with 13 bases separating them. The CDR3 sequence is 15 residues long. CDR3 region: CASSIMDRENSPLHF. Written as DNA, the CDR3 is TGTGCCAGTAGTATTATGGACAGAGAAAATTCACCCCTCCACTTT.